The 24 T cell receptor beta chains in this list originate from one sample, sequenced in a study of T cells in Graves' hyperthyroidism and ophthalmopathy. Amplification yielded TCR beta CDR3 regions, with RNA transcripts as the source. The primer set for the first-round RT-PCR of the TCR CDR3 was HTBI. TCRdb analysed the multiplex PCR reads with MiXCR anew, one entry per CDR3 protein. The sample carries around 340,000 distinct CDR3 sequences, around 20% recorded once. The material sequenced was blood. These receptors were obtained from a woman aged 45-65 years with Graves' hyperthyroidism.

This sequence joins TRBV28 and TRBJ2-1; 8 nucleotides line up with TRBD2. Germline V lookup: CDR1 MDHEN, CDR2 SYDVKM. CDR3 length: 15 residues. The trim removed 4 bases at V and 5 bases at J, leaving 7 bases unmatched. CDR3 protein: CASSSSGRIHNEQFF. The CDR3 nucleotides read TGTGCCAGCAGTTCCAGCGGGAGAATCCACAATGAGCAGTTCTTC. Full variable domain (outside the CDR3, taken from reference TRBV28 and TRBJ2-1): DVKVTQSSRYLVKRTGEKVFLECVQDMDHENMFWYRQDPGLGLRLIYFSYDVKMKEKGDIPEGYSVSREKKERFSLILESASTNQTSMYLCASSSSGRIHNEQFFGPGTRLTVL.

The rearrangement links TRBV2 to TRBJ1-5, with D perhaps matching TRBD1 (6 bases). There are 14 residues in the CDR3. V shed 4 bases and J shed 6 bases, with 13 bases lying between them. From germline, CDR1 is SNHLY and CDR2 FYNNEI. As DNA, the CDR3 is TGTGCCAGCAGTGGAGGGGGGGCCGTTCAGCCCCAGCATTTT. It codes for CASSGGGAVQPQHF.

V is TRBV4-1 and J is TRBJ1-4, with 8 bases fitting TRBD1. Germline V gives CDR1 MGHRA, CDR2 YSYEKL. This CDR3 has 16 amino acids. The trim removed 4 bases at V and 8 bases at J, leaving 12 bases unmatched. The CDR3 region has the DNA TGCGCCAGCAGCCCGACTCCGGGCAGGGGGCGAGAAAAACTGTTTTTT. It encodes CASSPTPGRGREKLFF.

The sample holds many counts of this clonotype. CDR3 DNA sequence: TGTGCCAGCAGTTTACTAGCAGGGGGAGTATTTGCAGATACGCAGTATTTT. This codes for CASSLLAGGVFADTQYF. This chain joins TRBV12-3 or TRBV12-4 and TRBJ2-3; 7 bases fit TRBD1. V dropped 2 bases and J dropped 4; count of bases not matched to a gene: 12. The CDR3 runs 17 residues.

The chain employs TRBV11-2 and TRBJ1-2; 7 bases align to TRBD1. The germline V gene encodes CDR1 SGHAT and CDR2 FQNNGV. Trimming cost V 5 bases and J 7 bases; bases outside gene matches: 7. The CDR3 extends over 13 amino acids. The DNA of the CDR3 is TGTGCCAGCAGCGCACAGACAGGGATTGGCTACACCTTC. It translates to CASSAQTGIGYTF.

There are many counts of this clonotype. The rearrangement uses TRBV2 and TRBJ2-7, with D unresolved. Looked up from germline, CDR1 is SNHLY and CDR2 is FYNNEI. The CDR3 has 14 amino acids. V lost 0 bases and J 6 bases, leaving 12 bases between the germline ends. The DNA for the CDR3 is TGTGCCAGCAGTGAAGCCCTTAGTGGAAGCGAGCAGTACTTC. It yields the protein CASSEALSGSEQYF.

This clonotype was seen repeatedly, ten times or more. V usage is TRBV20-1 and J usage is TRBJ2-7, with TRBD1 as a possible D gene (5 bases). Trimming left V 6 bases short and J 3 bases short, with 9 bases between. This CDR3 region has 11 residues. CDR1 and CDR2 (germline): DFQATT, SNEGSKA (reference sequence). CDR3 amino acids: CSAWGNYEQYF. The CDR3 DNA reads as TGCAGTGCGTGGGGCAACTACGAGCAGTACTTC.

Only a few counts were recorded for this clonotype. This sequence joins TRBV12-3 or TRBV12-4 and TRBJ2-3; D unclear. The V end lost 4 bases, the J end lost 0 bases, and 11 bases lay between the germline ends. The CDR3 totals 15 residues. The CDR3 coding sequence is TGTGCCAGCAGTTCCCGGGCAGCTAGCACAGATACGCAGTATTTT. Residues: CASSSRAASTDTQYF.

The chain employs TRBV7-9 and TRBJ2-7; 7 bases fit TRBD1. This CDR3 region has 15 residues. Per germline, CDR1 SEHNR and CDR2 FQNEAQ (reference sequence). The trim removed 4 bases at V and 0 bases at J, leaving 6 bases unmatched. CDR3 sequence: CASSSKTGSSYEQYF. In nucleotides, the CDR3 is TGTGCCAGCAGCTCGAAGACAGGGAGCTCCTACGAGCAGTACTTC.

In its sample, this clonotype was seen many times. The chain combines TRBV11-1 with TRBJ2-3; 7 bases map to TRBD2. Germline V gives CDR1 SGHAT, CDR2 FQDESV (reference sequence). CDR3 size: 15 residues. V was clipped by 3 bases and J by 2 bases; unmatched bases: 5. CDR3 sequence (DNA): TGTGCCAGCAGCTTGGGGGAGGGCCCCACAGATACGCAGTATTTT. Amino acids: CASSLGEGPTDTQYF.

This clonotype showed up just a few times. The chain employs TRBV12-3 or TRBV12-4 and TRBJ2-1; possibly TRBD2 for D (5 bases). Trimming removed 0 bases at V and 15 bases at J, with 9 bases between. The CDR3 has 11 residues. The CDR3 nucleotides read TGTGCCAGCAGTTTAGCGGGAGTATTGTTCTTC. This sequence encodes CASSLAGVLFF.

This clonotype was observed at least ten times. DNA of the CDR3: TGTGCCACCAGCCCGGGGACCAATCAGCCCCAGCATTTT. It translates to CATSPGTNQPQHF. The chain combines TRBV2 with TRBJ1-5, with a possible D match to TRBD1 (5 bases). V dropped 10 bases and J dropped 3 bases, with 13 bases sitting between them. Per germline, CDR1 SNHLY and CDR2 FYNNEI. CDR3 size: 13 residues.

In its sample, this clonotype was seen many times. The CDR3 sequence: CASSLAGSLSYEQYF. DNA for the CDR3: TGTGCCAGCAGTTTGGCGGGGAGCCTCTCCTACGAGCAGTACTTC. This sequence joins TRBV6-1 and TRBJ2-7; tentatively, D is TRBD2 (6 bases). Trimming cost V 5 bases and J 0 bases, with 14 bases left between them. CDR3 length: 15 amino acids. CDR1 is MNHNS and CDR2 is SASEGT in the germline V gene.

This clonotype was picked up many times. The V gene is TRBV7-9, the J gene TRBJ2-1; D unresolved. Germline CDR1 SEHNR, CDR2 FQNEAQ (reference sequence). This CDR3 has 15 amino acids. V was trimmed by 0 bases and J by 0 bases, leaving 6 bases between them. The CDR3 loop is CASSLALGSYNEQFF. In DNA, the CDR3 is TGTGCCAGCAGCTTAGCGCTTGGCTCCTACAATGAGCAGTTCTTC.

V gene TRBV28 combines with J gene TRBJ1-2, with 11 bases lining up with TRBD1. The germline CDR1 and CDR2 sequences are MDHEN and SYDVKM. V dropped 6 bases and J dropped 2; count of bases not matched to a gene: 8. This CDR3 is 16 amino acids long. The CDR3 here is CASRPRTGGLNYGYTF. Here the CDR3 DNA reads TGTGCCAGCAGGCCAAGGACAGGGGGCCTGAACTATGGCTACACCTTC.

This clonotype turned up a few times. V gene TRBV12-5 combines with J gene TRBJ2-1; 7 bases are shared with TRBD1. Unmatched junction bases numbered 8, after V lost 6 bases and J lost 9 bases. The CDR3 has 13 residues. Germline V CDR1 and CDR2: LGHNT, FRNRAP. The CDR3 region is CASGSDRAGEQFF. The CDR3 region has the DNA TGTGCTAGTGGGTCCGACAGGGCGGGTGAGCAGTTCTTC.

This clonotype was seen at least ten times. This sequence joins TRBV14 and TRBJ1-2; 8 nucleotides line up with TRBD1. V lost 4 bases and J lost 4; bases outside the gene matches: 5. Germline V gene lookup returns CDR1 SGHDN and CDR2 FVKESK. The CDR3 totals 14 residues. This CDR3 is CASSPRTGPYGYTF. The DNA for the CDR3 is TGTGCCAGCAGCCCCCGGACAGGGCCCTATGGCTACACCTTC.

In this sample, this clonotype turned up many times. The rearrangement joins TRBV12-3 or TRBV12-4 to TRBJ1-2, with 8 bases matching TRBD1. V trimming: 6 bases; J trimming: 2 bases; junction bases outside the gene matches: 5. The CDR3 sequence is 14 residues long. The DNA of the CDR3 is TGTGCCAGCAGCTCGGGACAGGAAAACTATGGCTACACCTTC. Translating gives CASSSGQENYGYTF.

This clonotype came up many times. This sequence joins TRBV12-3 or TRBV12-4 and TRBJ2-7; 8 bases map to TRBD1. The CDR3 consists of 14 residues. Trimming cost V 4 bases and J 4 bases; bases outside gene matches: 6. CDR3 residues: CASSSAGTGYEQYF. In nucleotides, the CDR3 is TGTGCCAGCAGTTCCGCCGGGACAGGATACGAGCAGTACTTC.

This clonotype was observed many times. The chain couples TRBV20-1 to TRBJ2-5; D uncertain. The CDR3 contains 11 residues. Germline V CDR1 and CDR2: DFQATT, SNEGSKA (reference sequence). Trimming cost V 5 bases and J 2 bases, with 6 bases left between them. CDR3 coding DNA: TGCAGTGCTCAACTTCAAGAGACCCAGTACTTC. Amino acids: CSAQLQETQYF.

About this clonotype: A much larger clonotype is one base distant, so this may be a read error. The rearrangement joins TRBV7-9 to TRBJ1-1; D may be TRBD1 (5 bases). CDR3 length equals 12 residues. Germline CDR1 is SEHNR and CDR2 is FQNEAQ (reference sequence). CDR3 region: CASSSTVTGAFF. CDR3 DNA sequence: TGTGCCAGCAGCTCGACAGTCACTGGAGCTTTCTTT.

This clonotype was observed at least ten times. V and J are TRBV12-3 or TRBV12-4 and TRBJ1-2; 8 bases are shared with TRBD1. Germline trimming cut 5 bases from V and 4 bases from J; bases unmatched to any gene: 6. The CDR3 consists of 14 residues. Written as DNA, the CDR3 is TGTGCCAGCAGTGGACAGGGATTAAGCTATGGCTACACCTTC. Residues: CASSGQGLSYGYTF.

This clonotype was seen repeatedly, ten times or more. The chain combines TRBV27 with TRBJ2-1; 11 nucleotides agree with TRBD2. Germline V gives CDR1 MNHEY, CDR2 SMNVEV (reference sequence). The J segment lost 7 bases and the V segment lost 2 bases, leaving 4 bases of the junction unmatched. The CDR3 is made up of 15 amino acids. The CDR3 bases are TGTGCCAGCAGTTTAGTAGCGGGGGGGCCTAATGAGCAGTTCTTC. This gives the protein CASSLVAGGPNEQFF.

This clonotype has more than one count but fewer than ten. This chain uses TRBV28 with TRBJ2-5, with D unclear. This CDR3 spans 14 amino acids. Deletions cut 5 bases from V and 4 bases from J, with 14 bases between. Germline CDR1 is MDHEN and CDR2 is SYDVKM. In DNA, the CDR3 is TGTGCCAGCAGTGGGCCGAGCTCCCGAGAGACCCAGTACTTC. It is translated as CASSGPSSRETQYF.